The 2 T cell receptor beta chains listed next were all sequenced from one sample in a study of shared clonotypes between healthy human individuals. The protocol was immunoSEQ multiplex PCR, while the TCRdb copy is restricted to in-frame clones and leaves out a portion. The sample has fewer than 1 million clones, 96% seen once. It was CD45RO-negative cells, positively selected for CCR7, that made up naive CD8 cells, with terminally differentiated effector memory CD45RA+ cells excluded. Sequencing was performed on naive CD8+ T cells sorted from blood. The receptors come from a man younger than 45 in good health.

The CDR3 nucleotides read TGTGCCACCAGCAGCGTGCGGGATATTTACTACGAGCAGTACTTC. Protein: CATSSVRDIYYEQYF. V gene TRBV15 combines with J gene TRBJ2-7, with D possibly being TRBD2 (6 bases). The CDR3 is made up of 15 amino acids. V dropped 3 bases and J dropped 3 bases, with 15 bases sitting between them. CDR1 is LNHNV, CDR2 YYDKDF, per germline (reference sequence). The full variable domain, with the rest looked up from reference TRBV15 and TRBJ2-7, is DAMVIQNPRYQVTQFGKPVTLSCSQTLNHNVMYWYQQKSSQAPKLLFHYYDKDFNNEADTPDNFQSRRPNTSFCFLDIRSPGLGDTAMYLCATSSVRDIYYEQYFGPGTRLTVT.

V and J are TRBV19 and TRBJ2-1; TRBD1 agrees at 7 bases. V was clipped by 7 bases and J by 9 bases; unmatched bases: 18. The CDR3 contains 16 residues. CDR1 LNHDA and CDR2 SQIVND come from the germline V gene (reference sequence). The CDR3 loop reads CASIPTGTAGISEQFF. The CDR3 DNA is TGTGCCAGTATTCCAACCGGGACAGCAGGAATCTCTGAGCAGTTCTTC.